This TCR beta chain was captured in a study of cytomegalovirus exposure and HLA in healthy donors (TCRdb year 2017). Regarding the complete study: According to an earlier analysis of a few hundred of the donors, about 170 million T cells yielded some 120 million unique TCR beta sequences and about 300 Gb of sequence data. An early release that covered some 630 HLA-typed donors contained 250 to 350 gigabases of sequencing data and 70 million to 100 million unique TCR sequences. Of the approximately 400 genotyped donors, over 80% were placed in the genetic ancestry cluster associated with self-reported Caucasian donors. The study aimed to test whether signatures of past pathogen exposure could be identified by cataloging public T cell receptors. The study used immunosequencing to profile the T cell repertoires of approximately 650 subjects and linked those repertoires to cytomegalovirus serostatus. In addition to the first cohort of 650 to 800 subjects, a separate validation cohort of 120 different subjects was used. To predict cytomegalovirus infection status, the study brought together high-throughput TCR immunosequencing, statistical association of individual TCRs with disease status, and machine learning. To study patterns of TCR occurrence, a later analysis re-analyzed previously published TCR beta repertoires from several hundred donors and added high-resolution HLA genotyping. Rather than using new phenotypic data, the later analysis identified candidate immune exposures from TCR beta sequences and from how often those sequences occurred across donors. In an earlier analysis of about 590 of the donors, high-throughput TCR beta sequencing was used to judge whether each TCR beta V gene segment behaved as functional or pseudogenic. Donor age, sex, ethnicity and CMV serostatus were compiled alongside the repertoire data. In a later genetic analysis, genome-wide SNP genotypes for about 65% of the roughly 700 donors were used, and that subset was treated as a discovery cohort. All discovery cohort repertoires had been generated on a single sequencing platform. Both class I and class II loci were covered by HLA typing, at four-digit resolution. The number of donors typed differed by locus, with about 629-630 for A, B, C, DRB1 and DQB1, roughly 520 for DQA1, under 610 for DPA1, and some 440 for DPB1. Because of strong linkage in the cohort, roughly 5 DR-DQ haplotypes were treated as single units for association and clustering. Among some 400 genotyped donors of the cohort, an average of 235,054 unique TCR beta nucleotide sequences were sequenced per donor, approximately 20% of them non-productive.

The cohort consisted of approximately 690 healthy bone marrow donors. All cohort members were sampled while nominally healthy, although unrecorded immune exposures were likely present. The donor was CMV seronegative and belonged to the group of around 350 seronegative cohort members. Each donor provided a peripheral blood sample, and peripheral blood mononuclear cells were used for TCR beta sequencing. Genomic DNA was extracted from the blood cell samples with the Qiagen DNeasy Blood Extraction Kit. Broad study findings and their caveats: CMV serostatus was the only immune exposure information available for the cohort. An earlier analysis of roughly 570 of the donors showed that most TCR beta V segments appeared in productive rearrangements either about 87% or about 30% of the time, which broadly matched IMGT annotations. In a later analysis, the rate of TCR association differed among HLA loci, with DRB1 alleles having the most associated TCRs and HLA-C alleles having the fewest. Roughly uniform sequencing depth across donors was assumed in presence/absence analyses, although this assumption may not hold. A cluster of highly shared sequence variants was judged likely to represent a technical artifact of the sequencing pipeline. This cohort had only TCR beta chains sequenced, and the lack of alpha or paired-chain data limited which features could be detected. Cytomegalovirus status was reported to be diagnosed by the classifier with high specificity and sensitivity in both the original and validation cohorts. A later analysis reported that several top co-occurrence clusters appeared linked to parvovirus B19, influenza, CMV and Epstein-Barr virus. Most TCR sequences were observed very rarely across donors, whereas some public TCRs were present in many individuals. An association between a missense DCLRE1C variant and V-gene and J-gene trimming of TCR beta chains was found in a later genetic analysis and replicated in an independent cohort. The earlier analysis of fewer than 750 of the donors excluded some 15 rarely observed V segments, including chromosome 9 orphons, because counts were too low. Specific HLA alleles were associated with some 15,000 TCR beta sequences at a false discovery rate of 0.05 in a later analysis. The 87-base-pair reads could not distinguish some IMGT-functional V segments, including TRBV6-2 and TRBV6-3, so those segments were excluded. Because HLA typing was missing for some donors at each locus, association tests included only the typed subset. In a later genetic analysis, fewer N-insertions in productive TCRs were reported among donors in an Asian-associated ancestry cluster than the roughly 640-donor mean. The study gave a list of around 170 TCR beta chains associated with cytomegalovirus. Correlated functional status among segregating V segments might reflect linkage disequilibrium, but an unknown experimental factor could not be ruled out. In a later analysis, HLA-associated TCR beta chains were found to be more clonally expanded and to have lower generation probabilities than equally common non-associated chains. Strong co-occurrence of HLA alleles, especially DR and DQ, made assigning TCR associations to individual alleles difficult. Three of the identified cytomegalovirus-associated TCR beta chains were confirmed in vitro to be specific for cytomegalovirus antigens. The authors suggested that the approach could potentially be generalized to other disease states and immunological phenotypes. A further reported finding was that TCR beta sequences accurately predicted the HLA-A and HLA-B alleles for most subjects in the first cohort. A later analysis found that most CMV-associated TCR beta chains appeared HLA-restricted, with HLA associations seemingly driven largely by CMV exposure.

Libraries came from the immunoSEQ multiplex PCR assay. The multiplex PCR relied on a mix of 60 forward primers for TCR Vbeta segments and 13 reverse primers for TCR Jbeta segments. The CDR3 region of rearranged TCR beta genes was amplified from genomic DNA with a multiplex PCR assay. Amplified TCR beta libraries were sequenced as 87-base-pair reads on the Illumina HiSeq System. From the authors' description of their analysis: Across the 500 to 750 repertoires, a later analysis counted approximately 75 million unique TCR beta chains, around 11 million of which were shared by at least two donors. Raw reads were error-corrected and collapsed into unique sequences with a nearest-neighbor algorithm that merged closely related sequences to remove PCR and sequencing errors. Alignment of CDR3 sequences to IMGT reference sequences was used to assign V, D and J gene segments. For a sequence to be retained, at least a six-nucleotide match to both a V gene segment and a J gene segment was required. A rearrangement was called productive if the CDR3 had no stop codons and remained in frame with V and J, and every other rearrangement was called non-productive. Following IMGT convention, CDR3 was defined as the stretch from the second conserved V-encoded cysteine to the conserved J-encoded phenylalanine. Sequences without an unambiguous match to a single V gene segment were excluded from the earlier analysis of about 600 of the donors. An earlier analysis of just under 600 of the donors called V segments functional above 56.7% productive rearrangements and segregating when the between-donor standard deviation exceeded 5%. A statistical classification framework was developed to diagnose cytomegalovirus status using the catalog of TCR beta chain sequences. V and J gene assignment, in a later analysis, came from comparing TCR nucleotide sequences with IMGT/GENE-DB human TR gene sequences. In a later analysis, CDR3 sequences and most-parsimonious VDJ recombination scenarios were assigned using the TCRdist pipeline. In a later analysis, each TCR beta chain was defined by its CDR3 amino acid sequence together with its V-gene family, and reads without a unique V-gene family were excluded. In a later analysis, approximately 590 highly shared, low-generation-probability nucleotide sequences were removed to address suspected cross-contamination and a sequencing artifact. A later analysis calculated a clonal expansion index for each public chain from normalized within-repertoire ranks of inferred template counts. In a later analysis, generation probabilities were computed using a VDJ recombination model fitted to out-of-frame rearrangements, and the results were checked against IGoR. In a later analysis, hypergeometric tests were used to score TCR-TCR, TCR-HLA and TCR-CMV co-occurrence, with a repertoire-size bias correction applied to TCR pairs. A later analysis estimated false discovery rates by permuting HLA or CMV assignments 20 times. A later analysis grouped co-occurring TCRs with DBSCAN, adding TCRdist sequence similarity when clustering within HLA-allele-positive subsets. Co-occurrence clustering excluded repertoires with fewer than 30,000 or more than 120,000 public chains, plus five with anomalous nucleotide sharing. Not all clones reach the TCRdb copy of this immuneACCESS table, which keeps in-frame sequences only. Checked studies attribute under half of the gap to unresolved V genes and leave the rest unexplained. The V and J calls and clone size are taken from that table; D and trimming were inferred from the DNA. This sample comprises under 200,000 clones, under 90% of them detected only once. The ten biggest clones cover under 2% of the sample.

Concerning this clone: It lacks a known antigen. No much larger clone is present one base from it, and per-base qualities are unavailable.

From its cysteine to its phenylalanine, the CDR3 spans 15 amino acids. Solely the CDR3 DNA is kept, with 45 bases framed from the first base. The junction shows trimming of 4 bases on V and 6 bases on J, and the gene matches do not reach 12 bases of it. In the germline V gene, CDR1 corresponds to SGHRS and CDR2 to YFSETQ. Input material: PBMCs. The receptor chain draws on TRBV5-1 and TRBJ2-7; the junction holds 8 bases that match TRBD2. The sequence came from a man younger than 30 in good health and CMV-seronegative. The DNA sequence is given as TGCGCCAGCAGCACCAGCGGGGGTGCCGGAGGCGAGCAGTACTTC. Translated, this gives CASSTSGGAGGEQYF.